This paragraph covers one T cell receptor beta chain sequence. This sample was included in a study of CD8 T cells in Susac syndrome. The CDR3 runs to 15 residues. Trimming shortened V by 5 bases and J by 7 bases, and 18 bases separated the two germline ends. Germline CDR1 reads MNHEY; CDR2 reads SMNVEV (reference sequence). 0.5 to 1 ug RNA was reverse transcribed with random hexamers. By means of immunoSEQ multiplex PCR, TCR beta CDR3 spanning 54 Vbeta and 13 Jbeta underwent amplification. TCRdb independently ran MiXCR on the immunoSEQ multiplex PCR reads; one entry per CDR3 protein. Here the sample spans 250,000 to 350,000 distinct CDR3 sequences, 70% to 90% being singletons. Sequencing of TCR beta was performed on blood CD8+ and CD4+ T cells. It was treatment-naive patients with stable or active relapsing-remitting disease who made up the multiple sclerosis controls. Negative isolation yielded CD4+ and CD8+ T cells, and FACS enriched TEMRA cells.

This sequence originates from a human donor with multiple sclerosis. This chain uses TRBV27 with TRBJ2-1, with D possibly matching TRBD1 (6 bases). Sequencing was done on a sample of CD8+ T cells from PBMCs. This CDR3 reads CASSRVGTGTNEQFF. The CDR3 DNA follows: TGTGCCAGCAGTCGCGTTGGAACAGGGACGAATGAGCAGTTCTTC.